Each of the 6 T cell receptor beta chains below was sequenced from the same sample in a study of blood T cell repertoires in COVID-19 (dated by TCRdb to about 2020). The protocol used for the library was the immunoSEQ multiplex PCR assay. TCRdb took this table from immuneACCESS and kept in-frame rearrangements with V and J called. Such tables lack part of the clones; where checked against another copy, unresolved V genes explain under half of the gap, and the rest is unexplained. This sample comprises roughly 200,000 clones, approximately 84% of them detected only once. 5.9% of the sample is in the top ten clones. Material: peripheral blood. The receptors were sampled from an elderly man with acute or convalescent COVID-19.

V is TRBV7-9 and J is TRBJ1-3; D gene unclear. In germline, CDR1 is SEHNR, CDR2 FQNEAQ (reference sequence). The CDR3 is 16 amino acids. V lost 1 base to trimming and J lost 2 bases, with 12 bases between them. Here the CDR3 DNA reads TGTGCCAGCAGCTTAGTTAAATCAGCGGCTGGAAACACCATATATTTT. This codes for CASSLVKSAAGNTIYF.

This chain connects TRBV7-2 to TRBJ2-5; a possible D gene is TRBD2 (5 bases). Trimming cost V 2 bases and J 5 bases, with 9 bases left between them. The germline gives CDR1 SGHTA, CDR2 FQGNSA. The CDR3 runs 13 residues. This CDR3 is CASSLFRGETQYF. The CDR3 DNA follows: TGTGCCAGCAGCTTATTCCGCGGGGAGACCCAGTACTTC.

This chain links TRBV19 with TRBJ1-1; a weak D match, TRBD1 (6 bases). V lost 10 bases to trimming and J lost 5 bases, with 23 bases between them. Per the germline V gene, CDR1 is LNHDA and CDR2 is SQIVND (reference sequence). This CDR3 comprises 15 residues. DNA for the CDR3: TGTGCCACCATGCATCGCGGGGGGCTCGGGACTGAAGCTTTCTTT. Its translation is CATMHRGGLGTEAFF.

V gene TRBV20-1 combines with J gene TRBJ2-3; TRBD2 might be the D (5 bases). Between the trimmed V and J ends, which lost 3 bases and 6 bases, there was a span of 7 bases. This CDR3 comprises 11 residues. Per the germline V gene, CDR1 is DFQATT and CDR2 is SNEGSKA (reference sequence). In nucleotides, the CDR3 is TGCAGTGCTAGCACGGGGGATACGCAGTATTTT. Translated: CSASTGDTQYF.

This chain joins TRBV5-6 and TRBJ2-3; 11 bases are a match to TRBD2. V dropped 4 bases and J dropped 4; count of bases not matched to a gene: 5. Germline V gene lookup returns CDR1 SGHDT and CDR2 YYEEEE. The CDR3 runs to 15 residues. As DNA, the CDR3 is TGTGCCAGCAGCCAAGGACTAGCGGGTTCAGATACGCAGTATTTT. Its protein product is CASSQGLAGSDTQYF.

The chain uses TRBV2 and TRBJ1-6; TRBD1 matches 8 bases. J was trimmed by 0 bases and V by 6 bases; bases with no gene match: 10. CDR1 and CDR2 from the germline V gene are SNHLY and FYNNEI. The CDR3 is 18 amino acids. The CDR3 region is CASRISRDRSSYNSPLHF. The CDR3 nucleotides read TGTGCCAGCAGAATCAGCCGGGACAGGAGCTCCTATAATTCACCCCTCCACTTT.